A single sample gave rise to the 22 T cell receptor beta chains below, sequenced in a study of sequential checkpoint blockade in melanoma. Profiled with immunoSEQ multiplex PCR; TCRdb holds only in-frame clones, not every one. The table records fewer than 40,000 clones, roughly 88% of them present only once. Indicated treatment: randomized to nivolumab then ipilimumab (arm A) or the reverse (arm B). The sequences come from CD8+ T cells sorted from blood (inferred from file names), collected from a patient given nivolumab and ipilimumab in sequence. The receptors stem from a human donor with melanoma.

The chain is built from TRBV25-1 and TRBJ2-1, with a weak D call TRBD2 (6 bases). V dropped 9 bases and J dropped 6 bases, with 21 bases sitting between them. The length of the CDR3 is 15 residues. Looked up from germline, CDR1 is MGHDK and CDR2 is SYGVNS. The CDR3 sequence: CASPTGLPDCNEQFF. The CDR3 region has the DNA TGTGCCAGTCCCACGGGACTTCCTGATTGCAATGAGCAGTTCTTC.

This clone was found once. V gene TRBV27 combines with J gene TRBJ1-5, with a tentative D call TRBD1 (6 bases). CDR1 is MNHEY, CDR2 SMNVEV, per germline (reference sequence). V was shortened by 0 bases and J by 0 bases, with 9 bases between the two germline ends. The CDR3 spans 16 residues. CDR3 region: CASSLSGHLSNQPQHF. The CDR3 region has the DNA TGTGCCAGCAGTTTATCGGGACACCTTAGCAATCAGCCCCAGCATTTT.

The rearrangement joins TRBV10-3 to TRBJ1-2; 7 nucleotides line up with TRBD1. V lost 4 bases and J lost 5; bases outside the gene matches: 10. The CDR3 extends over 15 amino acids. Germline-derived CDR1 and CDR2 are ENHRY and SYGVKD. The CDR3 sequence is CAISGSDRADYGYTF. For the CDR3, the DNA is TGTGCCATCAGTGGCTCAGACAGGGCCGATTATGGCTACACCTTC.

DNA for the CDR3: TGTGCCAGCAGCACCCCGGGACAGGGGGCGTTCGGGGAGCTGTTTTTT. This translates into CASSTPGQGAFGELFF. The V call is TRBV21-1, the J call TRBJ2-2; the D segment call TRBD1 is taken from the table without a DNA check. TRBV21-1 is a listed pseudogene. The CDR3 covers 16 residues.

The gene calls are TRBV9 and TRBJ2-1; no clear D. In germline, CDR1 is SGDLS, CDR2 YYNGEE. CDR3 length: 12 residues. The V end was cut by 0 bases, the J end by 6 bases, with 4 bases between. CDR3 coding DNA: TGTGCCAGCAGCGTAGCGGTCAATGAGCAGTTCTTC. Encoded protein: CASSVAVNEQFF.

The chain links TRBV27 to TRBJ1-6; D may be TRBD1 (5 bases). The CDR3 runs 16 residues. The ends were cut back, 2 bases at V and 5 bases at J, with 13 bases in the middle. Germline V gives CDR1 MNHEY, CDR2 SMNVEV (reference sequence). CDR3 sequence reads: CASSLSGTWNNSPLHF. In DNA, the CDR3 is TGTGCCAGCAGTTTAAGTGGGACTTGGAATAATTCACCCCTCCACTTT.

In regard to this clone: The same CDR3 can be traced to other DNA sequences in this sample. The CDR3 here is CASSTGTAYEQYF. In DNA form, the CDR3 reads TGTGCCAGCAGCACGGGGACAGCCTACGAGCAGTACTTC. The chain recombines TRBV7-9 with TRBJ2-7; 7 nucleotides line up with TRBD1. The germline V gene has CDR1 SEHNR and CDR2 FQNEAQ (reference sequence). This CDR3 is built from 13 residues. V dropped 5 bases and J dropped 2; count of bases not matched to a gene: 3.

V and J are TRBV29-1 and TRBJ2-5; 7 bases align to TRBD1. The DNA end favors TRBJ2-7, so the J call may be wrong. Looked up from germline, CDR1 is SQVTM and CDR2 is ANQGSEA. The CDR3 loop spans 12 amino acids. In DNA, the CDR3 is TGCAGCGTTTGGACAGGAACCTACGAGCAGTACTTC. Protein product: CSVWTGTYEQYF.

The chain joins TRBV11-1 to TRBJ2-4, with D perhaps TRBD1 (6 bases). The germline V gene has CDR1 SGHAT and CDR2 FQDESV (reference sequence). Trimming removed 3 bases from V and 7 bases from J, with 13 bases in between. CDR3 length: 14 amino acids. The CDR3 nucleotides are TGTGCCAGCAGCTTTGGGGGCGCGGGTAACATTCAGTACTTC. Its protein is CASSFGGAGNIQYF.

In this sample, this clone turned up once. The CDR3 sequence: CAISGGRLADGRETQYF. The DNA of the CDR3 is TGTGCCATCAGTGGAGGTCGTCTAGCGGACGGGAGAGAGACCCAGTACTTC. This rearrangement joins TRBV10-3 to TRBJ2-5, with 7 nucleotides matching TRBD2. V was pared by 4 bases and J by 4 bases, with 15 bases of the junction left unmatched. The CDR3 length is 17 residues. CDR1 is ENHRY and CDR2 is SYGVKD in the germline V gene.

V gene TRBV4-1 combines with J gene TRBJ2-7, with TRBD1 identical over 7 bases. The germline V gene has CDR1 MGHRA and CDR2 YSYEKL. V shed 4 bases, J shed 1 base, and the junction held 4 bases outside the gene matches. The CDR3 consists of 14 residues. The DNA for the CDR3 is TGCGCCAGCAGCCCGGGACAGTTTTCCTACGAGCAGTACTTC. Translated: CASSPGQFSYEQYF.

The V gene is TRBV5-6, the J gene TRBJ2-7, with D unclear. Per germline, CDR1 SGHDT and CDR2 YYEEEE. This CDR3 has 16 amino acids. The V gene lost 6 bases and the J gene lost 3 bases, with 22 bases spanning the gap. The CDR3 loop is CASIRMGSNSLYEQYF. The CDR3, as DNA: TGTGCCAGCATCCGCATGGGCTCGAACAGCCTCTACGAGCAGTACTTC.

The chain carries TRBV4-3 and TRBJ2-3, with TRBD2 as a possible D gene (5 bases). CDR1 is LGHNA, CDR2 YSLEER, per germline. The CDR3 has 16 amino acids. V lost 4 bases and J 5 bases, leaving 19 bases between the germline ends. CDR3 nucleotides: TGCGCCAGCAGCCGAGGGCCGAAAGGGCAAGGAGATACGCAGTATTTT. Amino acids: CASSRGPKGQGDTQYF.

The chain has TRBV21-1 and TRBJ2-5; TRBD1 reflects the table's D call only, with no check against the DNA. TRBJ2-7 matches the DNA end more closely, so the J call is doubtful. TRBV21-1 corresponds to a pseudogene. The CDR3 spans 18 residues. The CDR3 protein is CASSKGPTSARGPYEQYF. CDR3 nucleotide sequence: TGTGCCAGCAGCAAAGGTCCCACATCGGCCAGGGGACCCTACGAGCAGTACTTC.

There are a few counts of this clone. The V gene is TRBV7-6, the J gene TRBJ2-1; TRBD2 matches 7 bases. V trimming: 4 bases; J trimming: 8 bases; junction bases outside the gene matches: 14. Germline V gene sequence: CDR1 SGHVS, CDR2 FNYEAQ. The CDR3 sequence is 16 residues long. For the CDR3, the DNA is TGTGCCAGCAGCTCCCCCTTGTGGGAGGGTCAGGATGAGCAGTTCTTC. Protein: CASSSPLWEGQDEQFF.

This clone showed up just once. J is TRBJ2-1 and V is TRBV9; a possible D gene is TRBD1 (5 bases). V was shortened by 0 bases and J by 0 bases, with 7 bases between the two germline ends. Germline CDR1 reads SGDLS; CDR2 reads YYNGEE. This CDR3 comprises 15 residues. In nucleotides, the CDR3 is TGTGCCAGCAGCGTAGCCAGGGCCTCCTACAATGAGCAGTTCTTC. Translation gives CASSVARASYNEQFF.

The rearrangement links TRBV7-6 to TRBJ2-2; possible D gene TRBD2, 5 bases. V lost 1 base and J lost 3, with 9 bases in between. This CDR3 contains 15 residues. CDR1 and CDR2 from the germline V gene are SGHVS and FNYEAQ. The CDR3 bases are TGTGCCAGCAGCTTAGAGGCGGACTACACCGGGGAGCTGTTTTTT. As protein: CASSLEADYTGELFF.

The CDR3 bases are TGCGCCAGCAGCCAAGATCGGACAGGGTGGACCCAGTACTTC. This codes for CASSQDRTGWTQYF. The V gene is TRBV4-1, the J gene TRBJ2-5; TRBD1 matches at 8 bases. The CDR3 covers 14 residues. Germline V gene data show CDR1 as MGHRA and CDR2 as YSYEKL. V shed 0 bases, J shed 7 bases, and the junction held 4 bases outside the gene matches.

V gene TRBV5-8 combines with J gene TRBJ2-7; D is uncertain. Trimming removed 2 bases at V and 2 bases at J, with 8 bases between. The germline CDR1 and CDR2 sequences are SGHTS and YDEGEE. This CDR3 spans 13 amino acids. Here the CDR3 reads CASSLLLTYEQYF. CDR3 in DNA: TGTGCCAGCAGCTTACTCCTAACCTACGAGCAGTACTTC.

CDR3 in amino acids: CASSPPAGSYEQYF. CDR3 DNA sequence: TGTGCCAGCTCACCACCGGCAGGGTCCTACGAGCAGTACTTC. This chain connects TRBV18 to TRBJ2-7; a weak D match, TRBD1 (5 bases). The CDR3 is 14 residues long. Germline V lookup: CDR1 KGHSH, CDR2 LQKENI. V was clipped by 0 bases and J by 1 base, with 7 bases between them.

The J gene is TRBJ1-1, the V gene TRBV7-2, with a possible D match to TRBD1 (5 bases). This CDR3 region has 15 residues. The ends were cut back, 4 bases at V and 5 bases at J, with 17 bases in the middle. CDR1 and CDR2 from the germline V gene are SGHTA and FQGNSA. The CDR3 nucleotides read TGTGCCAGCAGCTCCCTTGACAGCGCCAGGACTGAAGCTTTCTTT. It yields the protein CASSSLDSARTEAFF.

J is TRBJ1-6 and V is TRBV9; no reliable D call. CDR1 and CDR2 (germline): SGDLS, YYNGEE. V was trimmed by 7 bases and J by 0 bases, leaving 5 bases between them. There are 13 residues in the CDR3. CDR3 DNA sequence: TGTGCCAGCGGTAGCTCCTATAATTCACCCCTCCACTTT. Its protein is CASGSSYNSPLHF.